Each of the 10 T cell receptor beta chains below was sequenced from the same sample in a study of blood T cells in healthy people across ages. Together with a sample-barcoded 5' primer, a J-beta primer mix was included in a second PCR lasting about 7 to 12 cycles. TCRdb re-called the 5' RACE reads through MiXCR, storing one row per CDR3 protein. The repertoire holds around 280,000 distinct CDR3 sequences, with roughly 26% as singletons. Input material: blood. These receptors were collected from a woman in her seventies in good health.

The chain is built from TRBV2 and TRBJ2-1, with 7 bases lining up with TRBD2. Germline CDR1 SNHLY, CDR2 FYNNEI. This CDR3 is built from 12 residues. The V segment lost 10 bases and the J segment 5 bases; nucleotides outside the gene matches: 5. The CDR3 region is CAIKRGDNEQFF. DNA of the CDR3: TGTGCCATCAAACGGGGGGACAATGAGCAGTTCTTC.

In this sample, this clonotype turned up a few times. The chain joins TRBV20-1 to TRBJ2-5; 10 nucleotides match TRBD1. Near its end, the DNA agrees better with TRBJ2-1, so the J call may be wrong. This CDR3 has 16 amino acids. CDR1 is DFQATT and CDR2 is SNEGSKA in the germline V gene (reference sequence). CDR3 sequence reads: CSARTLGQGVHNEQFF. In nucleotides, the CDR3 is TGCAGTGCTAGGACCCTAGGACAGGGGGTCCACAATGAGCAGTTCTTC.

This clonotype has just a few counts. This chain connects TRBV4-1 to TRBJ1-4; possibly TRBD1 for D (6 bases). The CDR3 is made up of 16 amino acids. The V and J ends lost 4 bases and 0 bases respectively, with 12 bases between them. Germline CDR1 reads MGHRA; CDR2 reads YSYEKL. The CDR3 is CASSRQDLATNEKLFF. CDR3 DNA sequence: TGCGCCAGCAGCCGACAGGACCTTGCAACTAATGAAAAACTGTTTTTT.

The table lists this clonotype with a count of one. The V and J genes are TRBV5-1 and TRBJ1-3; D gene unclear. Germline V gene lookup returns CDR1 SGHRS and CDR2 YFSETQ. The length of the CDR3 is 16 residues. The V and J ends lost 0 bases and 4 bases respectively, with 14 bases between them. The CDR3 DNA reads TGCGCCAGCAGCTTGGACAGCCTAGTTTCCGGAAACACCATATATTTT. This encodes CASSLDSLVSGNTIYF.

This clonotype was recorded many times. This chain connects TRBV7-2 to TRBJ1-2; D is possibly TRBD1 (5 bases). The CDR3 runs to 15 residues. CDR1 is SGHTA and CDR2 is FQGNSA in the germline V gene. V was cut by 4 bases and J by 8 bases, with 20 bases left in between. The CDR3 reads CASSSGAGALYGYTF. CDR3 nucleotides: TGTGCCAGCAGCTCTGGGGCGGGTGCTCTCTACGGCTACACCTTC.

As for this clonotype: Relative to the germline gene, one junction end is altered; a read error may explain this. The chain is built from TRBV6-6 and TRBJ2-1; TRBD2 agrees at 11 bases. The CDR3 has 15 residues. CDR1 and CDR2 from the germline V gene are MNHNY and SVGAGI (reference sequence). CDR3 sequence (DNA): TGTGCCGGCAGCACTACTAGCGGGAGTAGAAGTGAGCAGTTCTTC. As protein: CAGSTTSGSRSEQFF.

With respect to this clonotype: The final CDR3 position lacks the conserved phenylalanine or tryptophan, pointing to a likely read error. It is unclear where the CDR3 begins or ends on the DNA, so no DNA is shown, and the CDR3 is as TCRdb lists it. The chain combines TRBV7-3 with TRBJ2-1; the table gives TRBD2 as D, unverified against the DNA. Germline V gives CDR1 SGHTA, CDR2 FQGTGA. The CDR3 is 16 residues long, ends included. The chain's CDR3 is CASSAPGTSGPREHFS.

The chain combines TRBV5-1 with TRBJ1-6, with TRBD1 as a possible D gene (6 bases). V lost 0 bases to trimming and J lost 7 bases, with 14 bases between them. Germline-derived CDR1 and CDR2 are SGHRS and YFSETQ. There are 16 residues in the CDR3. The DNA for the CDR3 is TGCGCCAGCAGCTTGGGTACAGGGACGGAGAATTCACCCCTCCACTTT. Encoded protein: CASSLGTGTENSPLHF.

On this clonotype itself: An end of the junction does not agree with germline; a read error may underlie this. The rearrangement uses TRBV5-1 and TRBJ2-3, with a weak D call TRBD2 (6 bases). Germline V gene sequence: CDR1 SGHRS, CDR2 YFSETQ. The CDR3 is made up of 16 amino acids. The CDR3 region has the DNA TGCTCCAGCAGTAGAAGACCTAGCGACAGCACAGATACGCAGTATTTT. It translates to CSSSRRPSDSTDTQYF.

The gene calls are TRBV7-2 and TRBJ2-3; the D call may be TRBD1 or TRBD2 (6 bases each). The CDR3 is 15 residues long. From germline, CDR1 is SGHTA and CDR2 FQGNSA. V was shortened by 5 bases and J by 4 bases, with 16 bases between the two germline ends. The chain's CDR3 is CASSRGTPGADTQYF. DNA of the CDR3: TGTGCCAGCAGCCGCGGGACTCCAGGGGCAGATACGCAGTATTTT. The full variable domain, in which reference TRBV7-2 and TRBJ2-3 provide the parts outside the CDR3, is GAGVSQSPSNKVTEKGKDVELRCDPISGHTALYWYRQSLGQGLEFLIYFQGNSAPDKSGLPSDRFSAERTGGSVSTLTIQRTQQEDSAVYLCASSRGTPGADTQYFGPGTRLTVL.